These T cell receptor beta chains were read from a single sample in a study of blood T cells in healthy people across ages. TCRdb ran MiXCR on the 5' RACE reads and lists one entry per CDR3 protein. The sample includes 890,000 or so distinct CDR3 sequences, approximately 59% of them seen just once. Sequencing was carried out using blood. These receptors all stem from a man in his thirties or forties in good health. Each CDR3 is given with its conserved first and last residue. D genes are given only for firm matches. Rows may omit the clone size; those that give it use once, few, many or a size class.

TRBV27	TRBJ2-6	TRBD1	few	CASSAYPPGTGISGANVLTF	TGTGCCAGCAGTGCCTATCCTCCCGGGACAGGGATCTCTGGGGCCAACGTCCTGACTTTC
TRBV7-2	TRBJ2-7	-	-	CASSFGQGSHEQYF	TGTGCCAGCAGCTTCGGCCAGGGGTCCCACGAGCAGTACTTC
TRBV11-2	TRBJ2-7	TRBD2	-	CASRLAGAFYEQYF	TGTGCCAGCAGACTAGCGGGGGCATTTTACGAGCAGTACTTC
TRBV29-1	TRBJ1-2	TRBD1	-	CSVGTTGVGYTF	TGCAGCGTTGGAACGACAGGGGTAGGCTACACCTTC
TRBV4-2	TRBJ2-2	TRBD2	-	CASSQTSGGANGELFF	TGTGCCAGCAGCCAAACTAGCGGGGGGGCGAACGGGGAGCTGTTTTTT
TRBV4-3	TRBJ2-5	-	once	CASSQGLVGETQYF	TGCGCCAGCAGCCAAGGACTAGTCGGAGAGACCCAGTACTTC
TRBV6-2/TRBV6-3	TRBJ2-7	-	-	CASSYGSRYEQYF	TGTGCCAGCAGTTACGGGAGCAGGTACGAGCAGTACTTC
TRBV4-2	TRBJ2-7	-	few	CASSQEGEGIAQYF	TGTGCCAGCAGCCAAGAGGGAGAGGGTATCGCGCAGTACTTC
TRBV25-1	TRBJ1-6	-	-	CASSEFGYSPLHF	TGTGCCAGCAGTGAATTTGGGTATTCACCCCTCCACTTT
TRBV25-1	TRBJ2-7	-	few	CASSDRAYEQYF	TGTGCCAGCAGTGACAGGGCCTACGAGCAGTACTTC
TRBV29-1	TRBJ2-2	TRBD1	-	CSVEQGQGLAGELFF	TGCAGCGTTGAGCAGGGACAGGGCCTGGCCGGGGAGCTGTTTTTT
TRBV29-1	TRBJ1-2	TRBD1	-	CSVPGTGPSNYGYTF	TGCAGCGTACCCGGGACAGGCCCTTCTAACTATGGCTACACCTTC
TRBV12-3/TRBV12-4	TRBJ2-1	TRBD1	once	CATEMEQGSAEQFF	TGTGCCACCGAGATGGAACAGGGGTCGGCTGAGCAGTTCTTC
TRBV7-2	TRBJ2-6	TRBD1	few	CASSFPGQGTNVLTF	TGTGCCAGCAGCTTCCCGGGACAGGGTACCAACGTCCTGACTTTC
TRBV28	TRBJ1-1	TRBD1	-	CASSEYLGHRGLKVEAFF	TGTGCCAGCAGTGAATATTTGGGACACAGGGGGCTTAAGGTAGAAGCTTTCTTT
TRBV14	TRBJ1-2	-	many	CASSQTGNYGYTF	TGTGCCAGCAGCCAAACAGGGAACTATGGCTACACCTTC
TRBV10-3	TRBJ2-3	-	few	CAISDSLTGSPPDTQYF	TGTGCCATCAGTGACTCCTTGACGGGCTCACCTCCAGATACGCAGTATTTT
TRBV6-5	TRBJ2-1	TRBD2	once	CASSYTPTSGEQFF	TGTGCCAGCAGTTACACGCCGACTAGCGGTGAGCAGTTCTTC
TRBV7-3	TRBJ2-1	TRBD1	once	CASSESGTGGPNEQFF	TGTGCCAGCAGCGAATCCGGGACAGGGGGTCCTAATGAGCAGTTCTTC
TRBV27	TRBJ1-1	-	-	CASSFRGITEAFF	TGTGCCAGCAGTTTTAGAGGGATCACTGAAGCTTTCTTT
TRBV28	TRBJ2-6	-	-	CSSYDSGANVLTF	TGTTCAAGCTACGATTCTGGGGCCAACGTCCTGACTTTC
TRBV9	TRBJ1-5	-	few	CASSPSGGQPQHF	TGTGCCAGCAGCCCCAGTGGGGGTCAGCCCCAGCATTTT
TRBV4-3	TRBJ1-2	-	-	CASSQGSGAGYGYTF	TGCGCCAGCAGCCAAGGGTCAGGGGCTGGCTATGGCTACACCTTC
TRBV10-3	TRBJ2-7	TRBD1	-	CAITTGTGDEQYF	TGTGCCATCACCACCGGGACAGGGGACGAGCAGTACTTC
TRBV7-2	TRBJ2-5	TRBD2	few	CASSQSFGGAQETQYF	TGTGCCAGCAGCCAATCCTTCGGGGGGGCCCAGGAGACCCAGTACTTC
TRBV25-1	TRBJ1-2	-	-	CASSGMGIRGYTF	TGTGCCAGCAGTGGTATGGGGATACGGGGCTACACCTTC
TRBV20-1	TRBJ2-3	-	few	CSAHSTGKWGTDTQYF	TGCAGTGCCCACTCAACAGGGAAATGGGGCACAGATACGCAGTATTTT
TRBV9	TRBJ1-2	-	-	CASSITLSPNWYGYTF	TGTGCCAGCAGCATAACCCTCTCCCCTAATTGGTATGGCTACACCTTC
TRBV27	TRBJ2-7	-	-	CASSLRGEEGGWYEQYF	TGTGCCAGCAGCCTCAGGGGAGAAGAGGGGGGATGGTACGAGCAGTACTTC
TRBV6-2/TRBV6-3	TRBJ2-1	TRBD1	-	CASSYGTEWGGQFF	TGTGCCAGCAGTTACGGGACAGAATGGGGTGGGCAGTTCTTC
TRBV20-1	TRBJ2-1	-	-	CSVSLGATIYNEQFF	TGCAGTGTTAGTCTGGGGGCAACCATCTACAATGAGCAGTTCTTC
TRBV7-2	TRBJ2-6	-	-	CASSLGGPGSGANVLTF	TGTGCCAGCAGCTTAGGGGGTCCCGGCTCTGGGGCCAACGTCCTGACTTTC
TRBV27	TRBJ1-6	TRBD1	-	CASRAEGGSSSPLHF	TGTGCCAGCAGAGCTGAAGGGGGCTCATCTTCACCCCTCCACTTT
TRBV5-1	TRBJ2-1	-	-	CASSFDRGGENEQFF	TGCGCCAGCAGCTTCGACAGGGGAGGGGAGAATGAGCAGTTCTTC
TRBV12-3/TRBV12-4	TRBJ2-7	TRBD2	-	CASSLGLAGASSYNEQYF	TGTGCCAGCAGTTTGGGACTAGCGGGAGCGAGCTCCTACAATGAGCAGTACTTC
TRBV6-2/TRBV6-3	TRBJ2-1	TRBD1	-	CASSYSIHWDRDVNNEQFF	TGTGCCAGCAGTTACTCGATACATTGGGACAGGGATGTGAACAATGAGCAGTTCTTC
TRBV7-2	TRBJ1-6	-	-	CASSLGGPEGILDSPLHF	TGTGCCAGCAGCTTAGGTGGTCCAGAGGGAATATTAGACTCACCCCTCCACTTT